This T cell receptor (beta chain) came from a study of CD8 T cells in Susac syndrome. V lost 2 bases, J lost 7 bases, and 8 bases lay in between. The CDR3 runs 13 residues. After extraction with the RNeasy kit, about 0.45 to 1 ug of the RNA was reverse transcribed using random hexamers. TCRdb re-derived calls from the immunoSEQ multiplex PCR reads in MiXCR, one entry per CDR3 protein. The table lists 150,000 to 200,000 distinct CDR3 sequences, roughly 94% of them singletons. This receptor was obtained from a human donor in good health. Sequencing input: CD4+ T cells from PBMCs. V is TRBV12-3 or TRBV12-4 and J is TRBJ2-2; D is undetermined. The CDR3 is CASSLTQVGELFF. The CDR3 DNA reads TGTGCCAGCAGTTTAACCCAGGTCGGGGAGCTGTTTTTT.